This TCR beta chain was documented in a study of blood T cell repertoires in COVID-19. Study-level information: Whether acute or convalescent, the COVID-19 samples came from the United States, Italy and Spain. The cDNA or gDNA used as material had been derived from T cells, B-cell-depleted T cells, or PBMCs.

Trimming pared 7 bases from V and 7 bases from J, leaving 19 bases between. CDR1 and CDR2 from the germline V gene are SNHLY and FYNNEI. The length of the CDR3 is 15 residues. The study assigned cohorts using participant-reported clinical history. Authors' processing steps: From reference gene primer amplification, estimates of nucleated cell counts were derived. The method was immunoSEQ multiplex PCR; TCRdb's version includes in-frame clones alone and lacks a portion of them. V and J calls and clone size follow that table, whereas D and trimming were derived from the DNA. The sample has fewer than 350,000 clones; almost 90% are singletons.

The chain uses TRBV2 and TRBJ1-4; D might be TRBD1 (6 bases). Sequencing used PBMCs or T cells enriched from blood (not recorded which). This clonotype was obtained from a woman between 18 and 29 years old with acute COVID-19. The CDR3 region has the DNA TGTGCCAGCAATCGCCAGCCAGGGGCAGGTGAAAAACTGTTTTTT. It translates to CASNRQPGAGEKLFF.